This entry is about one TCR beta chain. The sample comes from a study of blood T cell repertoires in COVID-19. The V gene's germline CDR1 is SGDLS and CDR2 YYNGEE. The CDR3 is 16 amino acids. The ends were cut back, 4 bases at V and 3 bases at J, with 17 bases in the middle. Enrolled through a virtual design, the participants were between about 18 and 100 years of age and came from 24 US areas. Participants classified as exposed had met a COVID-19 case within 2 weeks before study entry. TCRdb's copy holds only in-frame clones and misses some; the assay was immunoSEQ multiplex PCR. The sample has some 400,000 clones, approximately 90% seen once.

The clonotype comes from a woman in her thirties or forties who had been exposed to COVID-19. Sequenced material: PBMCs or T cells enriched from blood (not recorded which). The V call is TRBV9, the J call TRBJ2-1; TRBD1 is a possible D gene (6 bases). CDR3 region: CASSTDSYSSYNEQFF. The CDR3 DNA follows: TGTGCCAGCAGCACGGACAGTTACTCGAGCTACAATGAGCAGTTCTTC.